The entry that follows covers one T cell receptor (beta chain) sequence. V lost 5 bases and J lost 2, with 15 bases in between. Per the germline V gene, CDR1 is SEHNR and CDR2 is FQNEAQ (reference sequence). This CDR3 has 15 residues. The source of the sample is a study of OX40 agonist ivuxolimab in advanced cancers. Data came from immunoSEQ multiplex PCR; TCRdb stores just in-frame clones and leaves some out. The table shows roughly 53,000 clones, with 90% occurring only once. This TCR was recovered from an adult with an advanced solid tumor such as melanoma, head and neck, liver or kidney cancer. The sample was CD4+ or CD8+ T cells sorted from blood, taken in a trial of the OX40 agonist ivuxolimab. The V call is TRBV7-9, the J call TRBJ1-1, with D unclear. CDR3 sequence reads: CASSLGFTANTEAFF. As DNA, the CDR3 is TGTGCCAGCAGCCTGGGGTTTACAGCTAACACTGAAGCTTTCTTT.